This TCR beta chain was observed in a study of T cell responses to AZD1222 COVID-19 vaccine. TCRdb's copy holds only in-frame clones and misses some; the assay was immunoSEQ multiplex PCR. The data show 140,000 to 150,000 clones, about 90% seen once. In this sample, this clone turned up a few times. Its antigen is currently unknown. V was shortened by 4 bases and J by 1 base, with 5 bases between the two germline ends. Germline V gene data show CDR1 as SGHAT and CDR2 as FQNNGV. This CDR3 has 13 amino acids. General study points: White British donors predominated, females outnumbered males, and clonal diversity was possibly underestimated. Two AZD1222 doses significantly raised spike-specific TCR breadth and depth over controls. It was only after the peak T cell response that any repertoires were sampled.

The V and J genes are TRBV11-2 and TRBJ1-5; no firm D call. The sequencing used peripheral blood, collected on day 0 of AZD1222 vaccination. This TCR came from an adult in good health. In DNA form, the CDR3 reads TGTGCCAGCAGCTCCCGGAGCAATCAGCCCCAGCATTTT. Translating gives CASSSRSNQPQHF.